Presented here are 19 T cell receptor beta chains from one specimen sequenced in a study of shared clonotypes between healthy human individuals (dated by TCRdb to between 2020 and 2021). Library construction relied on the immunoSEQ multiplex PCR assay. TCRdb took over this immuneACCESS table, retaining in-frame rearrangements with V and J assigned. Such tables are incomplete; in checked studies, under half of the missing clones stem from an unresolved V gene, and the remainder is unexplained. The sample data list approximately 2,000,000 clones, and 85% to 95% of these were observed just once. About 0.41% of the sample is taken by the ten largest. Sequencing was done on a sample of naive CD4+ T cells from PBMCs. In the paper's terms, the cell subset or site label means: CD45RA+ positively selected. The origin of the receptors is a man aged 18 to 30 in good health. Some clones in this sample may be carry-over from other donors' samples.

This chain links TRBV7-2 with TRBJ1-2; possibly TRBD1 for D (5 bases). The V end lost 6 bases, the J end lost 7 bases, and 15 bases lay between the germline ends. The CDR3 length is 13 residues. The germline gives CDR1 SGHTA, CDR2 FQGNSA. CDR3: CASRNPGVGGYTF. Written as DNA, the CDR3 is TGTGCCAGCAGAAACCCGGGGGTCGGTGGCTACACCTTC.

The rearrangement joins TRBV2 to TRBJ1-2; D remains ambiguous. Trimming took off 1 base at V and 4 bases at J, with 10 bases between the two ends. CDR3 size: 14 residues. Looked up from germline, CDR1 is SNHLY and CDR2 is FYNNEI. The CDR3 DNA sequence: TGTGCCAGCAGTGAAGGCCCCACGGCCTATGGCTACACCTTC. It specifies CASSEGPTAYGYTF. The full variable domain, in which reference TRBV2 and TRBJ1-2 provide the parts outside the CDR3, is EPEVTQTPSHQVTQMGQEVILRCVPISNHLYFYWYRQILGQKVEFLVSFYNNEISEKSEIFDDQFSVERPDGSNFTLKIRSTKLEDSAMYFCASSEGPTAYGYTFGSGTRLTVV.

The chain combines TRBV29-1 with TRBJ2-7; 11 bases agree with TRBD2. Unmatched junction bases numbered 10, after V lost 5 bases and J lost 7 bases. CDR1 and CDR2 from the germline V gene are SQVTM and ANQGSEA. The CDR3 spans 14 residues. The CDR3 region has the DNA TGCAGCGTTCAGCTACTAGCGGGAGTAAATGAGCAGTACTTC. It yields the protein CSVQLLAGVNEQYF.

The chain employs TRBV6-1 and TRBJ1-5; TRBD1 is a possible D gene (5 bases). The germline V gene encodes CDR1 MNHNS and CDR2 SASEGT. The CDR3 loop spans 14 amino acids. Trimming shortened V by 7 bases and J by 3 bases, and 13 bases separated the two germline ends. CDR3 DNA sequence: TGTGCCAGCACTAAAACAGGTTCCAATCAGCCCCAGCATTTT. Residues: CASTKTGSNQPQHF.

The chain carries TRBV19 and TRBJ1-2; a weak D match, TRBD1 (6 bases). The CDR3 has 15 residues. Between the trimmed V and J ends, which lost 3 bases and 4 bases, there was a span of 15 bases. Germline V lookup: CDR1 LNHDA, CDR2 SQIVND (reference sequence). The CDR3 here is CASSIRGAIPYGYTF. The CDR3 DNA reads TGTGCCAGTAGTATTCGGGGGGCCATCCCCTATGGCTACACCTTC.

The chain joins TRBV7-3 to TRBJ2-3; D is perhaps TRBD1 (5 bases). Looked up from germline, CDR1 is SGHTA and CDR2 is FQGTGA. Trimming removed 1 base at V and 12 bases at J, with 14 bases between. CDR3 length equals 13 residues. CDR3 loop: CASSLIGLGDQYF. In nucleotides, the CDR3 is TGTGCCAGCAGCTTAATCGGTCTAGGGGATCAGTATTTT.

As to this clone: Other DNA sequences within the sample encode an identical CDR3. V and J are TRBV27 and TRBJ2-7; D is possibly TRBD1 (6 bases). In germline, CDR1 is MNHEY, CDR2 SMNVEV (reference sequence). The CDR3 totals 14 residues. V was shortened by 6 bases and J by 0 bases, with 12 bases between the two germline ends. For the CDR3, the DNA is TGTGCCAGCAGCCTTTCGACAGGCTCCTACGAGCAGTACTTC. It yields the protein CASSLSTGSYEQYF.

This CDR3 is CASSTQGVDYGYTF. The DNA for the CDR3 is TGTGCCAGCAGCACCCAAGGCGTGGACTATGGCTACACCTTC. This rearrangement joins TRBV5-4 to TRBJ1-2; unclear D gene. The CDR3 has 14 residues. V gave up 4 bases and J gave up 3 bases, with 13 bases separating them. The germline CDR1 and CDR2 sequences are SGHNT and YYREEE (reference sequence).

This clone appeared a single time. Other DNA sequences in this sample translate to the same CDR3. The chain joins TRBV5-1 to TRBJ2-1; 8 bases align to TRBD2. The V gene's germline CDR1 is SGHRS and CDR2 YFSETQ. Unmatched junction bases numbered 2, after V lost 1 base and J lost 2 bases. The CDR3 totals 15 residues. In DNA form, the CDR3 reads TGCGCCAGCAGCTTGCTAGCGGGTCCCTACAATGAGCAGTTCTTC. Translation gives CASSLLAGPYNEQFF. The whole variable domain, remainder taken from reference TRBV5-1 and TRBJ2-1, is KAGVTQTPRYLIKTRGQQVTLSCSPISGHRSVSWYQQTPGQGLQFLFEYFSETQRNKGNFPGRFSGRQFSNSRSEMNVSTLELGDSALYLCASSLLAGPYNEQFFGPGTRLTVL.

The chain employs TRBV18 and TRBJ2-1; 12 positions match TRBD2. The CDR3 is 15 residues long. Trimming at V came to 3 bases and at J to 7 bases, leaving 4 bases not matched to a gene. Germline loops: CDR1 KGHSH, CDR2 LQKENI. CDR3 region: CASSPTSGSTNEQFF. The CDR3 DNA sequence: TGTGCCAGCTCACCGACTAGCGGGAGTACAAATGAGCAGTTCTTC.

The chain uses TRBV18 and TRBJ2-7, with 12 positions matching TRBD2. This CDR3 comprises 15 residues. J gave up 6 bases and V 3 bases, and 6 bases lay outside the gene matches. Germline lookup yields CDR1 KGHSH and CDR2 LQKENI. CDR3 amino acids: CASSPTSGSLREQYF. In DNA form, the CDR3 reads TGTGCCAGCTCACCGACTAGCGGGAGCCTACGCGAGCAGTACTTC.

The genes are TRBV5-1 and TRBJ2-5; 7 bases are a match to TRBD2. The CDR3 is 15 residues long. V shed 1 base, J shed 9 bases, and the junction held 12 bases outside the gene matches. The germline CDR1 and CDR2 sequences are SGHRS and YFSETQ. DNA of the CDR3: TGCGCCAGCAGCTTGTTACCAGCGGGGACTGAGGCCCAGTACTTC. This sequence encodes CASSLLPAGTEAQYF.

The rearrangement joins TRBV5-5 to TRBJ1-1; D remains ambiguous. The CDR3 has 13 residues. The V and J ends lost 0 bases and 1 base respectively, with 4 bases between them. Germline V gives CDR1 SGHKS, CDR2 YYEKEE (reference sequence). The CDR3 protein is CASSLDTNTEAFF. DNA for the CDR3: TGTGCCAGCAGCTTGGACACGAACACTGAAGCTTTCTTT. Looking up the rest from reference TRBV5-5 and TRBJ1-1 gives the full variable domain: DAGVTQSPTHLIKTRGQQVTLRCSPISGHKSVSWYQQVLGQGPQFIFQYYEKEERGRGNFPDRFSARQFPNYSSELNVNALLLGDSALYLCASSLDTNTEAFFGQGTRLTVV.

J is TRBJ1-4 and V is TRBV7-9; D is possibly TRBD1 (6 bases). V lost 0 bases, J lost 8 bases, and 13 bases lay in between. This CDR3 region has 15 residues. Germline CDR1 SEHNR, CDR2 FQNEAQ (reference sequence). CDR3 sequence reads: CASSLARRGREKLFF. The DNA for the CDR3 is TGTGCCAGCAGCTTAGCGCGCAGGGGCCGAGAAAAACTGTTTTTT.

The chain recombines TRBV5-1 with TRBJ2-2, with 7 bases matching TRBD1. V dropped 9 bases and J dropped 6; count of bases not matched to a gene: 11. The germline gives CDR1 SGHRS, CDR2 YFSETQ. The CDR3 is 14 residues long. The CDR3 spells CATSRQGDPGELFF. The CDR3 coding sequence is TGCGCCACCTCGAGACAGGGAGACCCCGGGGAGCTGTTTTTT.

V and J are TRBV6-5 and TRBJ1-1; 10 bases are shared with TRBD1. Trimming cost V 6 bases and J 5 bases; bases outside gene matches: 6. The CDR3 spans 14 residues. CDR1 and CDR2 (germline): MNHEY, SVGAGI. The CDR3 loop reads CASSRTGGETEAFF. As DNA, the CDR3 is TGTGCCAGCAGCCGGACAGGGGGGGAAACTGAAGCTTTCTTT.

The chain recombines TRBV5-1 with TRBJ2-7; the D gene is possibly TRBD2 (5 bases). V was trimmed by 4 bases and J by 2 bases, leaving 13 bases between them. The germline V gene has CDR1 SGHRS and CDR2 YFSETQ. The CDR3 has 14 residues. The CDR3 nucleotides read TGCGCCAGCAGCGCTCGCGGGCGCCCCTACGAGCAGTACTTC. Its protein product is CASSARGRPYEQYF. The full variable domain, completed using reference TRBV5-1 and TRBJ2-7, is KAGVTQTPRYLIKTRGQQVTLSCSPISGHRSVSWYQQTPGQGLQFLFEYFSETQRNKGNFPGRFSGRQFSNSRSEMNVSTLELGDSALYLCASSARGRPYEQYFGPGTRLTVT.

The CDR3 DNA reads as TGTGCCAGCAGTTTCCAGGGGCTCGCAAACACCATATATTTT. This translates into CASSFQGLANTIYF. This chain links TRBV28 with TRBJ1-3; D is possibly TRBD1 (6 bases). Trimming stripped 3 bases from V and 6 bases from J, with 12 bases between. CDR1 is MDHEN, CDR2 SYDVKM, per germline. This CDR3 has 14 amino acids.

The chain links TRBV27 to TRBJ2-3; 9 bases fit TRBD1. This CDR3 comprises 16 residues. Germline V gene data show CDR1 as MNHEY and CDR2 as SMNVEV (reference sequence). J was trimmed by 3 bases and V by 0 bases; bases with no gene match: 4. CDR3: CASSLSIGTGTDTQYF. The CDR3 DNA reads TGTGCCAGCAGTTTATCGATTGGGACAGGGACAGATACGCAGTATTTT.